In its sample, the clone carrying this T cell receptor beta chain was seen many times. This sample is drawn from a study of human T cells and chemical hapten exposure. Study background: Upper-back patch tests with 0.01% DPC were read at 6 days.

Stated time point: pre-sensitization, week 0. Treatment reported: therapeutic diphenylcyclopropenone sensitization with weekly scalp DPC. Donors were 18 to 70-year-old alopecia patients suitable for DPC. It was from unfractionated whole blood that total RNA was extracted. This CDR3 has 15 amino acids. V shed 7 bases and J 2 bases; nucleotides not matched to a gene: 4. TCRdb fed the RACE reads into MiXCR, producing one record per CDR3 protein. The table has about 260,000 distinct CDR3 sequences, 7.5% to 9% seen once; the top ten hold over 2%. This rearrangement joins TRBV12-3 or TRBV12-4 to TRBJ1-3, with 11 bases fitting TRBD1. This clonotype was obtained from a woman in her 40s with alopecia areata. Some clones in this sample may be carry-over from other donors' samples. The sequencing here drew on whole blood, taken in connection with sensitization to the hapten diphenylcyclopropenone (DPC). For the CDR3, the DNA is TGTGCCAGCACCTGGACAGGGGGCACTGGAAACACCATATATTTT. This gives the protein CASTWTGGTGNTIYF.